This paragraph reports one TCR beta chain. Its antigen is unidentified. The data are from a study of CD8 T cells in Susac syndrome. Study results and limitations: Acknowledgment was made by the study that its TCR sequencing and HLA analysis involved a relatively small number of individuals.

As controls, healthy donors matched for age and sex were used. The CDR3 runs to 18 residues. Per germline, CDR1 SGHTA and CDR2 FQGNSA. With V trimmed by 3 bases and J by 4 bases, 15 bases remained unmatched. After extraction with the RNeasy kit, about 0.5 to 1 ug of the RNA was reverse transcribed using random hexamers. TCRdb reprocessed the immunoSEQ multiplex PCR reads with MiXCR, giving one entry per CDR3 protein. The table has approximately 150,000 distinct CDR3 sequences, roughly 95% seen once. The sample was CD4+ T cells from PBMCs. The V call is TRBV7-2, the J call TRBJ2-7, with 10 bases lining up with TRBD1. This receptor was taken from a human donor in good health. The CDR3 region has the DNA TGTGCCAGCAGCTTTAACCGACCCCCACGGACAGGGGGTTACGAGCAGTACTTC. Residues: CASSFNRPPRTGGYEQYF.